This T cell receptor (beta chain) was recovered during a study of CD8 T cells in Susac syndrome. The length of the CDR3 is 14 residues. V shed 5 bases and J 6 bases; nucleotides not matched to a gene: 7. CDR1 is MDHEN and CDR2 is SYDVKM in the germline V gene. Reverse transcription of roughly 0.45 to 1 ug RNA was performed with random hexamers. TCRdb fed the immunoSEQ multiplex PCR reads into MiXCR, producing one record per CDR3 protein. The sample contains about 300,000 distinct CDR3 sequences, around 91% of which appear only once. Purification of the CD8+ and CD4+ T cells relied on negative isolation, and TEMRA cells underwent FACS enrichment.

The genes are TRBV28 and TRBJ2-1, with 7 bases aligning to TRBD1. Source material: CD8+ T cells from PBMCs. The sequence derives from a human donor with multiple sclerosis. For the CDR3, the DNA is TGTGCCAGCAGTCCCGGGACAGCCTTCAATGAGCAGTTCTTC. Amino acids: CASSPGTAFNEQFF.